These 23 T cell receptor beta chains share one sample of origin, sequenced in a study of tissue T cells after allogeneic stem cell transplantation. The protocol was immunoSEQ multiplex PCR, while the TCRdb copy is restricted to in-frame clones and leaves out a portion. Among roughly 5,300 clones listed, over 50% were seen once. Time point meaning: mouse harvest day 7 after allogeneic transplant. The graft held 10^6 splenic CD5+ T cells and 10^7 T-cell-depleted bone marrow cells. Sequenced material: gut tissue. These receptors were collected from a female BALB/c mouse given C57BL/6 T cells with graft-versus-host disease after an allogeneic hematopoietic cell transplant.

Remarks on this clone: Mouse germline and gene names are used. Here the CDR3 reads CASGRDRNSDYTF. Incomplete CDR3 DNA: TGTGCCAGCGGAAGGGACAGAAACTCCGACTACACC. The genes are TRBV26 and TRBJ1-2, with 7 nucleotides matching TRBD1. The read ends 1 residue shy of where the CDR3 ends; the end is completed using the germline J gene. This CDR3 contains 13 residues. Trimming took 8 bases from V and 1 from J; bases not matched to a gene: 4. CDR1 is KGHPV and CDR2 is FQNQEV in the germline V gene (reference sequence).

Remarks on this clone: Mouse gene names and germline throughout. The read falls 1 residue short of the CDR3 end, and the missing part is taken from the germline J gene. The chain has TRBV13-3 and TRBJ2-1; 7 bases match TRBD1. This CDR3 spans 15 amino acids. Per the germline V gene, CDR1 is NNHDY and CDR2 is SYVADS. V shed 7 bases, J shed 3 bases, and the junction held 10 bases outside the gene matches. The CDR3 protein is CASPPGDRAYAEQFF. The CDR3 bases that were read are TGTGCCAGCCCCCCCGGAGACAGGGCCTATGCTGAGCAGTTC.

A word on this clone: Each gene name is a mouse one. The DNA ends 1 residue before the CDR3 does, and the rest of the CDR3 is filled in from the germline J gene. This sequence joins TRBV26 and TRBJ2-7, with 9 bases aligning to TRBD1. The CDR3 sequence is 13 residues long. Germline trimming cut 7 bases from V and 4 bases from J; bases unmatched to any gene: 5. CDR1 and CDR2 from the germline V gene are KGHPV and FQNQEV (reference sequence). The CDR3 sequence: CASKRTGEYEQYF. Incomplete CDR3 DNA: TGTGCCAGCAAGAGGACAGGGGAGTATGAACAGTAC.

Of note for this clone: Gene names are mouse gene names. Coverage ceases 1 residue before the CDR3 finishes, and the germline J gene fills in the end. The chain employs TRBV12-1 and TRBJ2-4; possibly TRBD1 or TRBD2 for D (5 bases each). The germline CDR1 and CDR2 sequences are SGHSN and HYEKVE. The CDR3 loop spans 15 amino acids. The germline V and J ends were trimmed by 0 bases and 3 bases, with 12 bases remaining between them. Incomplete CDR3 DNA: TGTGCCAGCTCTCTCGAGGGGCGCGGACAAAACACCTTGTAC. This translates into CASSLEGRGQNTLY. The complete CDR3 reads CASSLEGRGQNTLYF.

As to this clone: Gene names denote mouse genes. The read terminates 1 residue before the CDR3 end, so the remaining end is supplied by the germline J gene. The chain combines TRBV16 with TRBJ2-7; TRBD1 aligns across 9 bases. J lost 6 bases, V lost 5 bases, and 11 bases had no gene match. Germline V gene data show CDR1 as SGHSA and CDR2 as FRNQAP. CDR3 size: 15 residues. The sequenced part of the CDR3 DNA is TGTGCAAGCAGCCTGATAGGGACAGGGTTTGGTGAACAGTAC. Encoded protein: CASSLIGTGFGEQY. The entire CDR3 reads CASSLIGTGFGEQYF.

About this clone: The listed genes are named as in mouse. The CDR3 extends 1 residue past the end of the read, so its final part is completed from the germline J gene. The chain combines TRBV15 with TRBJ1-1; 8 nucleotides agree with TRBD1. There are 14 residues in the CDR3. CDR1 is SGHND, CDR2 FRSKSL, per germline. Germline trimming cut 2 bases from V and 1 base from J; bases unmatched to any gene: 0. The CDR3 sequence: CASSLQGANTEVFF. The DNA read from the CDR3 is TGTGCCAGCAGTTTACAGGGGGCGAACACAGAAGTCTTC. Looking up the rest from reference TRBV15 and TRBJ1-1 gives the full variable domain: DAGVTQTPRHEVAEKGQTIILKCEPVSGHNDLFWYRQTKIQGLELLSYFRSKSLMEDGGAFKDRFKAEMLNSSFSTLKIQPTEPKDSAVYLCASSLQGANTEVFFGKGTRLTVV.

Points on this clone: The genes are named according to mouse. From the germline J gene comes the end of the CDR3, since the read stops 1 residue before it. Different DNA sequences within this sample yield the same CDR3. This sequence joins TRBV26 and TRBJ1-2; 8 bases agree with TRBD1. The CDR3 is made up of 13 amino acids. The V and J ends lost 4 bases and 2 bases, in that order; junction bases with no gene match: 0. The germline V gene has CDR1 KGHPV and CDR2 FQNQEV (reference sequence). CDR3 loop: CASSRTGNSDYTF. The sequenced CDR3 bases are TGTGCCAGCAGTCGGACAGGGAACTCCGACTACACC.

Sample share makes this clone medium-sized. These gene names are mouse names. Read sequence stops 1 residue before the CDR3 end, and the germline J gene provides the missing end. This chain links TRBV26 with TRBJ2-7; 9 nucleotides align to TRBD2. Per germline, CDR1 KGHPV and CDR2 FQNQEV (reference sequence). The ends lost 0 bases at V and 6 bases at J; junction bases unmatched: 3. This CDR3 has 14 amino acids. The sequenced part of the CDR3 DNA is TGTGCCAGCAGTCTGTCTGGGGGGGCGCGTGAACAGTAC. It specifies CASSLSGGAREQY. The entire CDR3 is CASSLSGGAREQYF.

With respect to this clone: Genes and germline are mouse. The CDR3 is cut off 1 residue early in the read; its end comes from the germline J gene. The chain couples TRBV4 to TRBJ2-1, with 12 bases matching TRBD2. J lost 6 bases, V lost 5 bases, and 2 bases had no gene match. Germline V gene data show CDR1 as LGHDT and CDR2 as YNNKQL (reference sequence). The CDR3 is 14 amino acids. Partial CDR3 DNA: TGTGCCAGCAGCGGGGACTGGGGGGCTGCTGAGCAGTTC. This gives the protein CASSGDWGAAEQF. The full-length CDR3 reads as CASSGDWGAAEQFF.

About this clone itself: Mouse gene names and germline throughout. The read gets to within 1 residue of the CDR3 end, and the germline J gene fills in the rest. V is TRBV24 and J is TRBJ2-1; possible D gene TRBD2, 8 bases. CDR1 and CDR2 from the germline V gene are KGHTA and FRNEEI. The CDR3 totals 14 residues. Trimming pared 4 bases from V and 3 bases from J, leaving 10 bases between. The sequenced CDR3 bases are TGTGCCAGCAGTCCAGGGGGGGCCTATGCTGAGCAGTTC. Its translation is CASSPGGAYAEQF. The whole CDR3 reads CASSPGGAYAEQFF.

This clone is medium-sized (0.01 to 0.1%) in the sample. Gene labels here are mouse ones. Read coverage stops 1 residue before the CDR3 terminus; the germline J gene supplies the remainder. The V gene is TRBV5, the J gene TRBJ1-1; D gene ambiguous. Germline CDR1 reads LGHNA; CDR2 reads YNLKQL (reference sequence). The CDR3 runs 14 residues. V lost 3 bases to trimming and J lost 0 bases, with 8 bases between them. CDR3 DNA, as far as it was read: TGTGCCAGCAGCCACACAAGACAGAACACAGAAGTCTTC. This gives the protein CASSHTRQNTEVF. From start to end, the CDR3 is CASSHTRQNTEVFF.

On this clone itself: All gene names here are mouse names. The read falls 1 residue short of the CDR3 end, and the missing part is taken from the germline J gene. The genes are TRBV26 and TRBJ1-6, with a weak D call TRBD1 (6 bases). TRBJ1-6 is marked as an open reading frame, function uncertain. CDR3 size: 13 residues. The V end was cut by 4 bases, the J end by 7 bases, with 8 bases between. CDR1 and CDR2 from the germline V gene are KGHPV and FQNQEV (reference sequence). CDR3 amino acids: CASSPGQNSPLYF. The sequenced CDR3 bases are TGTGCCAGCAGTCCGGGACAAAATTCGCCCCTCTAC.

A remark on this clone: Gene names and germline match the mouse. The read ends 1 residue before the CDR3 terminus; that terminus is restored from the germline J gene. The J gene is TRBJ2-1, the V gene TRBV26; D is unresolved. Deletions cut 4 bases from V and 3 bases from J, with 7 bases between. Germline assignment: CDR1 KGHPV and CDR2 FQNQEV (reference sequence). The CDR3 is 13 amino acids. The CDR3 bases that were read are TGTGCCAGCAGTCACCCAAGCTATGCTGAGCAGTTC. Its protein product is CASSHPSYAEQF. The entire CDR3 reads CASSHPSYAEQFF.

This clone was counted between two and nine times. Genes and germline come from the mouse. The read terminates 1 residue ahead of where the CDR3 ends, so the germline J gene completes it. The chain carries TRBV23 and TRBJ1-3; the D call in the table, TRBD1, was not verified against the DNA. The germline V gene has CDR1 KGHTA and CDR2 FQNQQP. This CDR3 is built from 16 residues. CDR3 region: CSSSQDGQGTGNTLYF. The part of the CDR3 DNA that was read is TGCTCCAGCAGTCAAGATGGACAGGGGACTGGAAATACGCTCTAT.

In the case of this clone: Gene labels here are mouse ones. The read ends 1 residue before the CDR3 terminus; that terminus is restored from the germline J gene. The chain combines TRBV3 with TRBJ2-1; perhaps TRBD2 as D (6 bases). Deletions cut 1 base from V and 1 base from J, with 8 bases between. CDR3 length: 15 amino acids. The germline V gene has CDR1 SNHLY and CDR2 FYNGKV (reference sequence). CDR3 amino acids: CASSLDGGNYAEQFF. The sequenced CDR3 bases are TGTGCCAGCAGCTTAGACGGGGGGAACTATGCTGAGCAGTTC.

This clone has a handful of counts. The genes are named according to mouse. The read terminates 1 residue before the CDR3 end, so the remaining end is supplied by the germline J gene. J is TRBJ1-2 and V is TRBV24; 11 nucleotides match TRBD1. The V gene end was trimmed by 1 base and the J gene end by 5 bases; junction bases not matched to a gene: 6. Looked up from germline, CDR1 is KGHTA and CDR2 is FRNEEI. The CDR3 length is 16 residues. Here the CDR3 reads CASSLSGTGGGSDYTF. The sequenced part of the CDR3 DNA is TGTGCCAGCAGTCTGTCCGGGACAGGGGGTGGGTCCGACTACACC.

This clone has just a few counts. The genes and germline here are from mouse. Read data end 1 residue before the CDR3 end; the end is taken from the germline J gene. This chain links TRBV13-2 with TRBJ2-7; the D gene could be TRBD1 or TRBD2 (5 bases each). The CDR3 extends over 10 amino acids. The V end lost 5 bases, the J end lost 6 bases, and 6 bases lay between the germline ends. Germline CDR1 reads NNHNN; CDR2 reads SYGAGS (reference sequence). The chain's CDR3 is CASGGREQYF. Incomplete CDR3 DNA: TGTGCCAGCGGGGGGCGTGAACAGTAC.

On this clone itself: Germline and genes here are mouse. The read ends 1 residue shy of where the CDR3 ends; the end is completed using the germline J gene. The rearrangement joins TRBV12-1 to TRBJ2-3; 12 bases match TRBD2. Germline V gives CDR1 SGHSN, CDR2 HYEKVE. Trimming took 0 bases from V and 3 from J; bases not matched to a gene: 0. This CDR3 has 15 amino acids. The CDR3 loop reads CASSLGTGGAETLYF. The covered CDR3 bases are TGTGCCAGCTCTCTCGGGACTGGGGGGGCAGAAACGCTGTAT.

A remark on this clone: The listed genes are named as in mouse. The observed sequence ends 1 residue before the CDR3 terminus, with the missing tail filled in from the germline J gene. V is TRBV3 and J is TRBJ2-5; 11 positions match TRBD2. V was clipped by 2 bases and J by 5 bases; unmatched bases: 6. The germline V gene encodes CDR1 SNHLY and CDR2 FYNGKV (reference sequence). This CDR3 spans 16 amino acids. The DNA read from the CDR3 is TGTGCCAGCAGCTTATACTGGGGGGGCGCGAGAGACACCCAGTAC. This gives the protein CASSLYWGGARDTQY. The full CDR3 sequence reads CASSLYWGGARDTQYF.

This clone is classed as large (0.1 to 1%). Gene and germline names: mouse. The read falls 1 residue short of the CDR3 end, and the missing part is taken from the germline J gene. This chain connects TRBV13-1 to TRBJ2-7; a possible D gene is TRBD1 (6 bases). Germline lookup yields CDR1 NSHNY and CDR2 SYGAGN. Trimming pared 0 bases from V and 4 bases from J, leaving 8 bases between. The CDR3 is 13 amino acids. The CDR3 loop reads CASSDGDIYEQYF. The CDR3 DNA, read in part, is TGTGCCAGCAGTGATGGGGACATATATGAACAGTAC.

A word on this clone: Any gene name here is a mouse gene name. The read ends 1 residue before the CDR3 terminus; that terminus is restored from the germline J gene. The chain couples TRBV15 to TRBJ2-7; TRBD1 matches at 10 bases. Per the germline V gene, CDR1 is SGHND and CDR2 is FRSKSL. After removal of 7 bases from V and 7 bases from J, the junction contained 7 bases not matched to a gene. This CDR3 has 13 amino acids. The covered CDR3 bases are TGTGCCAGCAAGGGACAGGGGAGGGGGGAACAGTAC. Translating gives CASKGQGRGEQY. The whole CDR3 is CASKGQGRGEQYF.

As concerns this clone: Gene names refer to mouse genes. The missing CDR3 end, 1 residue past where the read stops, is filled in from the germline J gene. Other DNA sequences from this sample encode an identical CDR3 as well. The V and J genes are TRBV4 and TRBJ2-4; no definite D call. Germline CDR1 LGHDT, CDR2 YNNKQL (reference sequence). V dropped 4 bases and J dropped 0 bases, with 2 bases sitting between them. This CDR3 is 12 amino acids long. CDR3 DNA, as far as it was read: TGTGCCAGCAGCTTTAGTCAAAACACCTTGTAC. Translated: CASSFSQNTLY. The entire CDR3 is CASSFSQNTLYF.

Remarks on this clone: The gene names given are mouse names. The read is 1 residue too short to cover the CDR3 end, so that end is filled in from the germline J gene. J is TRBJ2-3 and V is TRBV3; 8 nucleotides line up with TRBD1. The V gene's germline CDR1 is SNHLY and CDR2 FYNGKV (reference sequence). Trimming took 5 bases from V and 1 from J; bases not matched to a gene: 5. The CDR3 contains 15 residues. The CDR3 here is CASSTDRGGAETLYF. The DNA read from the CDR3 is TGTGCCAGCAGCACCGACAGGGGTGGTGCAGAAACGCTGTAT.